A single sample is the source of the 27 T cell receptor beta chains below, sequenced in a study of monozygotic twins with inflammatory bowel disease. From the 5' RACE reads, TCRdb lists one entry per CDR3 protein and no DNA. The clone table shows 350,000 to 550,000 distinct CDR3 sequences, with the ten largest holding 2.4%. Material for sequencing was blood. The receptors stem from a human donor with ulcerative colitis or Crohn's disease, or a healthy co-twin of an affected twin (not recorded which).

The chain links TRBV5-6 to TRBJ2-1. CDR1 SGHDT and CDR2 YYEEEE come from the germline V gene. There are 14 residues in the CDR3. The CDR3 loop reads CASSPVDGYNEQFF.

The chain links TRBV3-1 to TRBJ2-7; TCRdb indicates TRBD1, and absent DNA this call remains unverified. Germline values: CDR1 LGHDT, CDR2 YNNKEL (reference sequence). The CDR3 spans 15 residues. CDR3 amino acids: CASSQVYGQGYEQYF.

This CDR3 is CASSWTSSETYEQYF. J is TRBJ2-7 and V is TRBV6-1; TCRdb's D call, TRBD2, is unchecked because there is no DNA. Germline CDR1 reads MNHNS; CDR2 reads SASEGT. This CDR3 is built from 15 residues.

The chain joins TRBV10-3 to TRBJ2-7; TCRdb's D call of TRBD2 is untestable without DNA. The germline gives CDR1 ENHRY, CDR2 SYGVKD. The CDR3 has 15 residues. The CDR3 here is CAISEPGLAGYEQYF.

This chain joins TRBV28 and TRBJ2-1; TCRdb's assignment of TRBD2 cannot be checked, as there is no DNA. The CDR3 sequence is 13 residues long. CDR1 is MDHEN, CDR2 SYDVKM, per germline. The CDR3 spells CASSTRGLGEQFF.

The J gene is TRBJ1-2, the V gene TRBV28; the D call of TRBD1 rests on TCRdb alone, since no DNA is present to check it. CDR3 length: 15 amino acids. The V gene's germline CDR1 is MDHEN and CDR2 SYDVKM. CDR3 in amino acids: CASRTGTVGNYGYTF.

V gene TRBV5-1 combines with J gene TRBJ2-1; TCRdb returns TRBD2, unconfirmable since there is no DNA. Germline CDR1 SGHRS, CDR2 YFSETQ. The CDR3 runs 14 residues. CDR3 region: CASSPWTASVEQFF.

V gene TRBV6-4 combines with J gene TRBJ2-1. From germline, CDR1 is MRHNA and CDR2 SNTAGT. CDR3 length: 15 residues. CDR3 region: CASSEIASSYNEQFF.

The chain is built from TRBV28 and TRBJ1-2; the TCRdb D gene call, TRBD1, has no DNA to confirm it. This CDR3 is 18 amino acids long. CDR1 and CDR2 (germline): MDHEN, SYDVKM. The CDR3 sequence is CASSYRDPRTSGNYGYTF.

The gene calls are TRBV20-1 and TRBJ2-5. This CDR3 comprises 15 residues. Per the germline V gene, CDR1 is DFQATT and CDR2 is SNEGSKA (reference sequence). This chain's CDR3 is CSAREGSLTIETQYF.

J is TRBJ2-1 and V is TRBV7-2; with no DNA, the TCRdb D assignment of TRBD1 cannot be verified. CDR1 is SGHTA, CDR2 FQGNSA, per germline. The CDR3 is 16 residues long. CDR3 region: CASSLERTEPYNEQFF.

The V call is TRBV20-1, the J call TRBJ2-7. From germline, CDR1 is DFQATT and CDR2 SNEGSKA (reference sequence). The CDR3 extends over 11 amino acids. The CDR3 sequence: CSASSRGEQYF.

The chain recombines TRBV7-9 with TRBJ2-5; absent DNA, TCRdb's TRBD1 call cannot be checked. There are 11 residues in the CDR3. Germline CDR1 and CDR2: SEHNR and FQNEAQ (reference sequence). The CDR3 spells CAVHRGETQYF.

The chain links TRBV7-2 to TRBJ1-2; TCRdb lists TRBD1, though no DNA is available to test this call. CDR1 and CDR2 from the germline V gene are SGHTA and FQGNSA. The CDR3 extends over 14 amino acids. The CDR3 reads CASSPPGDPNGYTF.

V usage is TRBV7-2 and J usage is TRBJ2-2; no DNA is available, so the TRBD2 call from TCRdb remains unchecked. Germline CDR1 is SGHTA and CDR2 is FQGNSA. The CDR3 covers 17 residues. The CDR3 spells CASSPGWASGRAGELFF.

The gene calls are TRBV7-2 and TRBJ2-2. Germline V gene data show CDR1 as SGHTA and CDR2 as FQGNSA. The CDR3 totals 14 residues. The CDR3 spells CASSPRPRTGELFF.

The J gene is TRBJ1-1, the V gene TRBV4-1; TCRdb picks TRBD1, but there is no DNA to check that call. In germline, CDR1 is MGHRA, CDR2 YSYEKL. The CDR3 loop spans 14 amino acids. CDR3 loop: CASSRDRGMTEAFF.

The chain couples TRBV7-9 to TRBJ2-6. There are 13 residues in the CDR3. Germline-derived CDR1 and CDR2 are SEHNR and FQNEAQ (reference sequence). CDR3 residues: CASSSTGANVLTF.

V gene TRBV3-1 combines with J gene TRBJ1-2. This CDR3 spans 14 amino acids. Germline V gene sequence: CDR1 LGHDT, CDR2 YNNKEL (reference sequence). The chain's CDR3 is CASSQDTPNYGYTF. Supplemented by reference TRBV3-1 and TRBJ1-2, the full variable domain reads DTAVSQTPKYLVTQMGNDKSIKCEQNLGHDTMYWYKQDSKKFLKIMFSYNNKELIINETVPNRFSPKSPDKAHLNLHINSLELGDSAVYFCASSQDTPNYGYTFGSGTRLTVV.

The chain employs TRBV18 and TRBJ1-5; as DNA is missing, the TRBD1 call by TCRdb cannot be tested. There are 16 residues in the CDR3. CDR1 is KGHSH and CDR2 is LQKENI in the germline V gene. The chain's CDR3 is CASSARQENSNQPQHF.

The V call is TRBV11-2, the J call TRBJ2-6. CDR3 length equals 15 residues. Germline CDR1 is SGHAT and CDR2 is FQNNGV. This CDR3 reads CASSLGLGGANVLTF.

The V gene is TRBV14, the J gene TRBJ2-5. Germline CDR1 reads SGHDN; CDR2 reads FVKESK. CDR3 length: 14 amino acids. CDR3 region: CASSRLLYQETQYF.

The chain uses TRBV12-3 or TRBV12-4 and TRBJ2-3; TCRdb selects TRBD2, and the lack of DNA leaves this call unchecked. CDR3 size: 14 residues. The CDR3 loop reads CASSYGGGTDTQYF.

This chain uses TRBV2 with TRBJ2-1; checking the TCRdb D call of TRBD1 is not possible without DNA. This CDR3 comprises 15 residues. Per the germline V gene, CDR1 is SNHLY and CDR2 is FYNNEI. The CDR3 is CASSLGGISFGEQFF.

The chain is built from TRBV20-1 and TRBJ2-1; checking the TCRdb D call of TRBD2 is not possible without DNA. This CDR3 spans 17 amino acids. Germline V gene lookup returns CDR1 DFQATT and CDR2 SNEGSKA (reference sequence). CDR3 in amino acids: CSAIALGTLNSYNEQFF.

V usage is TRBV6-1 and J usage is TRBJ1-6; TCRdb designates TRBD1, a call that cannot be tested without DNA. Germline assignment: CDR1 MNHNS and CDR2 SASEGT. The CDR3 is 14 residues long. CDR3 in amino acids: CATAGGRMNSPLHF.

The CDR3 region is CASSLDRTYNEQFF. The chain joins TRBV5-1 to TRBJ2-1. The germline gives CDR1 SGHRS, CDR2 YFSETQ. The CDR3 sequence is 14 residues long.